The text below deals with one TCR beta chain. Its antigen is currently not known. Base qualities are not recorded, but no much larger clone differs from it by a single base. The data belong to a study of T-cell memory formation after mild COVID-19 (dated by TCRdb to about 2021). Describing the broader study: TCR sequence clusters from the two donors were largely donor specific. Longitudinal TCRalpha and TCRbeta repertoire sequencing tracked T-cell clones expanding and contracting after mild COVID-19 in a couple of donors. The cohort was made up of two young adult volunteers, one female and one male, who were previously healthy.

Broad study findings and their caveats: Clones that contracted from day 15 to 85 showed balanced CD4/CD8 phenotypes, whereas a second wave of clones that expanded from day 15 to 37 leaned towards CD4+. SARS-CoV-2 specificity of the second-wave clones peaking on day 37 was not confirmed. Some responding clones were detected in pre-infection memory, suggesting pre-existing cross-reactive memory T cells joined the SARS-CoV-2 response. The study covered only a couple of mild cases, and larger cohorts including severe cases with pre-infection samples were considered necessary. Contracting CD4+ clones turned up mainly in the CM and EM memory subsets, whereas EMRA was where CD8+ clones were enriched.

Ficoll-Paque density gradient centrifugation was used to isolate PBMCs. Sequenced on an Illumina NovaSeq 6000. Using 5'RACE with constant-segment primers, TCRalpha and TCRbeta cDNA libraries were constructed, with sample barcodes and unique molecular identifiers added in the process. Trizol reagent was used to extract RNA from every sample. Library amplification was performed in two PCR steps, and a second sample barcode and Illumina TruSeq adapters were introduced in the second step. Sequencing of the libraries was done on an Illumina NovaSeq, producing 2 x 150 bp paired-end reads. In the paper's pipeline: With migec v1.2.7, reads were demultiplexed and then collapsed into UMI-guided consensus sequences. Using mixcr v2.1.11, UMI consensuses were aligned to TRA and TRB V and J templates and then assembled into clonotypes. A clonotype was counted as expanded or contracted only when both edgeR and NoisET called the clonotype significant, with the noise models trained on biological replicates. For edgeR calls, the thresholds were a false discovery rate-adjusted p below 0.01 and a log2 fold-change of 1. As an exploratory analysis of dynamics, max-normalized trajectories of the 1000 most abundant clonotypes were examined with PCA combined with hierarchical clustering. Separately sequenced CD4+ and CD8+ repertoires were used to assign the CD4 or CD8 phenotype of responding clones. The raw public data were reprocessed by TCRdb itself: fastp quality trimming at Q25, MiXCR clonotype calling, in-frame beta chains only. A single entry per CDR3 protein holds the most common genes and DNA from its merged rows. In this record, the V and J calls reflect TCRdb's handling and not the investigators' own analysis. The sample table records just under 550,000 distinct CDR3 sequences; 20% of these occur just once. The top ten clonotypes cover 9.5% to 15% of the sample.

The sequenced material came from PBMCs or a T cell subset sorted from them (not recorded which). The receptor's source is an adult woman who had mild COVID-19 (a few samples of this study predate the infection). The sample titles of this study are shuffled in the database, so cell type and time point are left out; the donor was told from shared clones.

The sequence in DNA is TGTGCCAGTAGTAACCGGTTGGCATCTCACCCTCGCGATGAGCAGTTCTTC. It encodes CASSNRLASHPRDEQFF. The V and J genes are TRBV19 and TRBJ2-1, with the D segment identity uncertain. The CDR3, cysteine through phenylalanine, is 17 amino acids long. Only the CDR3 portion is preserved as DNA: 51 bases, with reading frame beginning at the first base. According to the germline V gene (reference sequence), CDR1 reads LNHDA and CDR2 reads SQIVND. V sheds 4 bases and J sheds 8 bases, leaving 24 bases between their ends.